This record looks at one TCR beta chain sequence and its context. Trimming took 4 bases from V and 3 from J; bases not matched to a gene: 5. Germline V gene lookup returns CDR1 SGHNT and CDR2 YYREEE (reference sequence). The CDR3 has 15 residues. This entry is derived from a study of lymphopenia after photon versus proton radiotherapy. Here immunoSEQ multiplex PCR was the method, and the copy in TCRdb shows in-frame clones only, minus some. The sample includes about 14,000 clones, 70% to 85% of them seen just once. The chain couples TRBV5-4 to TRBJ2-1, with 9 bases aligning to TRBD2. The source was peripheral blood, collected from a patient treated with photon-based radiotherapy. The sequence derives from a man aged 50 or older with gastric cancer. The CDR3 loop reads CASSPKRGDYNEQFF. CDR3 nucleotide sequence: TGTGCCAGCAGCCCCAAGCGGGGGGACTACAATGAGCAGTTCTTC. Looking up the rest from reference TRBV5-4 and TRBJ2-1 gives the full variable domain: ETGVTQSPTHLIKTRGQQVTLRCSSQSGHNTVSWYQQALGQGPQFIFQYYREEENGRGNFPPRFSGLQFPNYSSELNVNALELDDSALYLCASSPKRGDYNEQFFGPGTRLTVL.